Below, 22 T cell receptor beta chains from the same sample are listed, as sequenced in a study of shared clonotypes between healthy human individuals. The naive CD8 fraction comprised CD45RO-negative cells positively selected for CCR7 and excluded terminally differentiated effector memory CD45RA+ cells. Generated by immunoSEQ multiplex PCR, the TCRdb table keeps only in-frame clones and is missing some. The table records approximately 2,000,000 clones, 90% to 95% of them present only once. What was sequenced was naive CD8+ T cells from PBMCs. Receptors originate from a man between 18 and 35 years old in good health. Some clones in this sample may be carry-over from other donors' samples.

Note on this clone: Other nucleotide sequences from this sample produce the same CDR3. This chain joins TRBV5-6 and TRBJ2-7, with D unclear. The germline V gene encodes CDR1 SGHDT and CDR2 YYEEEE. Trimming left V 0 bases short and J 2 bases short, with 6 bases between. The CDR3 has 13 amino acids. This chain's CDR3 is CASSLVSPYEQYF. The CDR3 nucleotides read TGTGCCAGCAGCTTGGTCAGTCCCTACGAGCAGTACTTC. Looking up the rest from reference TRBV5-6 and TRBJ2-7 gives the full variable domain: DAGVTQSPTHLIKTRGQQVTLRCSPKSGHDTVSWYQQALGQGPQFIFQYYEEEERQRGNFPDRFSGHQFPNYSSELNVNALLLGDSALYLCASSLVSPYEQYFGPGTRLTVT.

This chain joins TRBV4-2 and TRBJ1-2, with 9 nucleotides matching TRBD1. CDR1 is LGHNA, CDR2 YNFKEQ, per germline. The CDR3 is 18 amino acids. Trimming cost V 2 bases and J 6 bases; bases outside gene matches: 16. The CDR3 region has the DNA TGTGCCAGCAGCCAACGGACAGGGGACCCCTTCACGTCAGATGGCTACACCTTC. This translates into CASSQRTGDPFTSDGYTF.

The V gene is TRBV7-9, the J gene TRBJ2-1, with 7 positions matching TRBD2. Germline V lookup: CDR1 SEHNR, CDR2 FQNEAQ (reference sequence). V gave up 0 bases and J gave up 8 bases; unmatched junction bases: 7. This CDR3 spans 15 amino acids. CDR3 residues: CASSLAAGAGYEQFF. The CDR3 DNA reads TGTGCCAGCAGCTTAGCGGCGGGAGCTGGATATGAGCAGTTCTTC.

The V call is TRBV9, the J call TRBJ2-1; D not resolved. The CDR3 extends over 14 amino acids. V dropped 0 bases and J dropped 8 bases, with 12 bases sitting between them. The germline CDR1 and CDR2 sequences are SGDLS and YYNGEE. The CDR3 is CASSVELVWDEQFF. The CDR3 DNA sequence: TGTGCCAGCAGCGTAGAGCTAGTCTGGGATGAGCAGTTCTTC.

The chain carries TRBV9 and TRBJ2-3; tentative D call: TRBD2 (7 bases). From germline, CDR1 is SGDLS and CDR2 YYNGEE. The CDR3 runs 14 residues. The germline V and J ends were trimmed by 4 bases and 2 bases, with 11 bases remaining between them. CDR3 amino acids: CASSHAGATDTQYF. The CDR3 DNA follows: TGTGCCAGCAGCCACGCGGGGGCCACAGATACGCAGTATTTT.

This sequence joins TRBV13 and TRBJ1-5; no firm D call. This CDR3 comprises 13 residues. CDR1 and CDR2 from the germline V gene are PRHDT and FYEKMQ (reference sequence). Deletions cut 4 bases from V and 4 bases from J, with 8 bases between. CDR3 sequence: CASSSGPNQPQHF. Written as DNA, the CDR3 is TGTGCCAGCAGCTCCGGACCTAATCAGCCCCAGCATTTT.

The CDR3 nucleotides read TGTGCTAGTGGCATTAGCATGAACACTGAAGCTTTCTTT. Translated, it gives CASGISMNTEAFF. V is TRBV12-5 and J is TRBJ1-1; D is unresolved. CDR1 is LGHNT and CDR2 is FRNRAP in the germline V gene. Trimming pared 6 bases from V and 0 bases from J, leaving 8 bases between. The CDR3 spans 13 residues.

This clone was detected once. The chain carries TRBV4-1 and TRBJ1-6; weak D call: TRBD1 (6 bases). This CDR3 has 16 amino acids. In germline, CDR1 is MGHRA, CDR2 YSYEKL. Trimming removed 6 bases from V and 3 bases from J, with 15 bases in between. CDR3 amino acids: CASSTQRTDYNSPLHF. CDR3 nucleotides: TGCGCCAGCAGTACGCAAAGGACAGACTATAATTCACCCCTCCACTTT.

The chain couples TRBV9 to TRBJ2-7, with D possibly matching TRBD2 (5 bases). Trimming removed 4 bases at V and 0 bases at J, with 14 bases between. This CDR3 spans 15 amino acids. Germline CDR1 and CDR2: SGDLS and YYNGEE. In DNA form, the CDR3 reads TGTGCCAGCAGCCCCGCCCTAGGGAGCTCCTACGAGCAGTACTTC. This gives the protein CASSPALGSSYEQYF. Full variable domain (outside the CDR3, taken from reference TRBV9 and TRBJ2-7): DSGVTQTPKHLITATGQRVTLRCSPRSGDLSVYWYQQSLDQGLQFLIQYYNGEERAKGNILERFSAQQFPDLHSELNLSSLELGDSALYFCASSPALGSSYEQYFGPGTRLTVT.

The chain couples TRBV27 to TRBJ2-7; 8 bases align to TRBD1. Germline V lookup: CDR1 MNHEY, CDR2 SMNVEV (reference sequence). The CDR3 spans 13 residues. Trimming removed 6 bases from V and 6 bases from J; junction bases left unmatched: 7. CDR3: CASSGDRGLEQYF. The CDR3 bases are TGTGCCAGCAGCGGAGACAGGGGTCTCGAGCAGTACTTC.

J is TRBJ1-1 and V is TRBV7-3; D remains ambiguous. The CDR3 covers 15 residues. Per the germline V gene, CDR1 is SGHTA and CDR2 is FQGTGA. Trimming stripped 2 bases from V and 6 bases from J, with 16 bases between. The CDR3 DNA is TGTGCCAGCAGCTTAGTGGGTCGGCCCGGGTCTGAAGCTTTCTTT. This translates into CASSLVGRPGSEAFF.

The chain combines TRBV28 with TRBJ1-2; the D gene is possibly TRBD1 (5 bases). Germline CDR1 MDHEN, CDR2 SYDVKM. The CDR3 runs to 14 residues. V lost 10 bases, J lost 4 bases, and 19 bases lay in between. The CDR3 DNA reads TGTGCCACCACCTCGGGACCTCTCAGCTATGGCTACACCTTC. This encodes CATTSGPLSYGYTF.

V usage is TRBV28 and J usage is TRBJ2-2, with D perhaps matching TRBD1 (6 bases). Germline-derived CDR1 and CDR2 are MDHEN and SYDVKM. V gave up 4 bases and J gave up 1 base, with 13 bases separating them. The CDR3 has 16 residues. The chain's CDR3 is CASSSHRTENTGELFF. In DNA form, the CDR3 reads TGTGCCAGCAGTTCTCACAGGACAGAGAACACCGGGGAGCTGTTTTTT.

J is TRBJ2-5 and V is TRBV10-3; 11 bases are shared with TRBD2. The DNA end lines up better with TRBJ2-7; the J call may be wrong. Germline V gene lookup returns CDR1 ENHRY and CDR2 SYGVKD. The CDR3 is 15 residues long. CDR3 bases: TGTGCCATCAGCCCGACTAGCGGGGTTTCCTACGAGCAGTACTTC. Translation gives CAISPTSGVSYEQYF.

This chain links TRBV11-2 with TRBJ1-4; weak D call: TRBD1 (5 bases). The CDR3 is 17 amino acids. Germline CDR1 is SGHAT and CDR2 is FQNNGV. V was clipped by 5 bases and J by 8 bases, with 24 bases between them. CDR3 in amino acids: CASSLGTTRMFREKLFF. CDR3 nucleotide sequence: TGTGCCAGCAGCCTAGGGACGACGAGAATGTTCAGGGAAAAACTGTTTTTT.

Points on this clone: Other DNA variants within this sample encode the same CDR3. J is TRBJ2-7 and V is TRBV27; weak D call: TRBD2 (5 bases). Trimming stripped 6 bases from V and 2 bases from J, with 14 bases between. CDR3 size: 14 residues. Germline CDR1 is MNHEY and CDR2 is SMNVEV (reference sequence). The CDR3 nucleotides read TGTGCCAGCAGCCCCCGGGGTAGCGCCTACGAGCAGTACTTC. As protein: CASSPRGSAYEQYF.

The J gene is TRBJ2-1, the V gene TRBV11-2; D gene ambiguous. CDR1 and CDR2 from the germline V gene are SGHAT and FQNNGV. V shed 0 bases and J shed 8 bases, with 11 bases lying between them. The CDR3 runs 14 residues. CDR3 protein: CASSLDPRFHEQFF. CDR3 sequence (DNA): TGTGCCAGCAGCTTAGATCCTAGATTCCATGAGCAGTTCTTC.

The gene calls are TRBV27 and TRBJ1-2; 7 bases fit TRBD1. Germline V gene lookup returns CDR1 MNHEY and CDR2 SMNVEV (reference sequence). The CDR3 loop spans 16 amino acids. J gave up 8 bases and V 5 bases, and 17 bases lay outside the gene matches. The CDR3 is CASSVMKNSGQTGYTF. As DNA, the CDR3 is TGTGCCAGCAGTGTTATGAAGAACTCGGGACAGACGGGCTACACCTTC.

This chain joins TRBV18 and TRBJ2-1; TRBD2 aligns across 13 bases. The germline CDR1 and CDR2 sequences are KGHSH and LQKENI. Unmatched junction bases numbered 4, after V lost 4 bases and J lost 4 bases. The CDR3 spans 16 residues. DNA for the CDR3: TGTGCCAGCTCACTCGGACTAGCGGGAGAATACAATGAGCAGTTCTTC. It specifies CASSLGLAGEYNEQFF. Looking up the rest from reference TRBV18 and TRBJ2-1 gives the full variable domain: NAGVMQNPRHLVRRRGQEARLRCSPMKGHSHVYWYRQLPEEGLKFMVYLQKENIIDESGMPKERFSAEFPKEGPSILRIQQVVRGDSAAYFCASSLGLAGEYNEQFFGPGTRLTVL.

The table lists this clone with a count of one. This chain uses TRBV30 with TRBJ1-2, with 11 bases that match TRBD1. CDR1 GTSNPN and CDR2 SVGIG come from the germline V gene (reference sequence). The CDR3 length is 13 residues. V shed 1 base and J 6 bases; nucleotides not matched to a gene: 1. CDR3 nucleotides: TGTGCCTGGAGTGAGGACAGGGGGCATGGCTACACCTTC. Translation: CAWSEDRGHGYTF.

The CDR3 DNA reads TGCAGCGTCCCGGGACAGGGTAATGAAAAACTGTTTTTT. This sequence encodes CSVPGQGNEKLFF. This rearrangement joins TRBV29-1 to TRBJ1-4; the match to TRBD1 covers 9 bases. V shed 6 bases and J 4 bases; nucleotides not matched to a gene: 3. There are 13 residues in the CDR3. The germline V gene has CDR1 SQVTM and CDR2 ANQGSEA.

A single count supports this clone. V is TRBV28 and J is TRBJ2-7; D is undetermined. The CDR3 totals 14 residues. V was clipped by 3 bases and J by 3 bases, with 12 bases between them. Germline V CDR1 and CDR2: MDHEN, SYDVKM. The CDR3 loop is CASSFDIKFYEQYF. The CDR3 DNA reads TGTGCCAGCAGTTTCGACATAAAGTTCTACGAGCAGTACTTC.